The 21 T cell receptor beta chains in this list originate from one sample, sequenced in a study of tumor-infiltrating lymphocytes in primary liver carcinoma. A primer in the constant region served to generate TCR beta cDNA from approximately 500 ng of total RNA. Investigators got TCR beta libraries out of three nested multiplex PCR rounds, done with slightly modified ARM-PCR. A C-beta reverse primer was combined with TRBV1-TRBV30 forward primers in the first two PCR rounds, and each round had around 11 cycles. TCRdb used MiXCR to reprocess the multiplex PCR reads, holding one entry per CDR3 protein. The sample yields 300,000 to 400,000 distinct CDR3 sequences, about 61% seen once. Blood RNA came from unsorted whole blood; germline DNA was also extracted. Sequencing used peripheral blood. The receptor set was obtained from a middle-aged man with primary liver carcinoma and hepatitis B virus infection.

The chain couples TRBV29-1 to TRBJ1-5; 9 bases match TRBD1. Looked up from germline, CDR1 is SQVTM and CDR2 is ANQGSEA. V shed 4 bases and J 10 bases; nucleotides not matched to a gene: 8. The CDR3 covers 13 residues. CDR3: CSVGPGQGEPQHF. In nucleotides, the CDR3 is TGCAGCGTTGGGCCGGGACAGGGTGAACCCCAGCATTTT.

About this clonotype: With a much larger clone just one base away, this may be a read error. The chain employs TRBV28 and TRBJ2-5; a weak D match, TRBD2 (6 bases). The V gene's germline CDR1 is MDHEN and CDR2 SYDVKM. The length of the CDR3 is 14 residues. CDR3: CVSGGGSGLETQYF. The CDR3 region has the DNA TGTGTCAGCGGTGGGGGTAGCGGTCTAGAGACCCAGTACTTC.

This clonotype was counted at least ten times. The chain recombines TRBV6-2 or TRBV6-3 with TRBJ2-7, with TRBD1 identical over 7 bases. This CDR3 comprises 13 residues. Unmatched junction bases numbered 2, after V lost 2 bases and J lost 4 bases. Germline V lookup: CDR1 MNHEY, CDR2 SVGEGT. The CDR3 coding sequence is TGTGCCAGCAGTTACATGGGACAGTACGAGCAGTACTTC. Its translation: CASSYMGQYEQYF.

Ten or more counts support this clonotype. The V call is TRBV6-2 or TRBV6-3, the J call TRBJ1-1; D is uncertain. Trimming cost V 8 bases and J 4 bases, with 14 bases left between them. This CDR3 comprises 13 residues. Germline CDR1 MNHEY, CDR2 SVGEGT. CDR3 coding DNA: TGTGCCAGCGCAGAAAGATCAGGCACTGAAGCTTTCTTT. Translation: CASAERSGTEAFF.

This chain links TRBV5-1 with TRBJ2-3; 9 nucleotides match TRBD1. This CDR3 region has 15 residues. The V and J ends lost 0 bases and 7 bases, in that order; junction bases with no gene match: 6. From germline, CDR1 is SGHRS and CDR2 YFSETQ. The CDR3 DNA reads as TGCGCCAGCAGCTTGGAGTGGACAGGGGCTAATACGCAGTATTTT. It codes for CASSLEWTGANTQYF.

On this clonotype: This clone may be a read error of a much larger clone one base away. The J gene is TRBJ2-7, the V gene TRBV5-5, with 7 nucleotides matching TRBD2. The length of the CDR3 is 16 residues. Germline V gene lookup returns CDR1 SGHKS and CDR2 YYEKEE (reference sequence). The CDR3 region has the DNA TGTGCCAGCAGCGCTGGGGGGGACCCAGTCTCCTACAAGCAGTACTTC. Protein: CASSAGGDPVSYKQYF.

A remark on this clonotype: The conserved phenylalanine or tryptophan is not found at the CDR3 terminus, so this likely reflects a read error. V and J are TRBV29-1 and TRBJ1-6; 8 positions match TRBD1. Germline CDR1 reads SQVTM; CDR2 reads ANQGSEA. The CDR3 sequence is 13 residues long. The CDR3 region is CSVVQGADSPLHC. CDR3 in DNA: TGTAGCGTTGTCCAGGGGGCGGATTCACCCCTCCACTGT.

The V gene is TRBV12-3 or TRBV12-4, the J gene TRBJ1-2, with 8 bases identical to TRBD1. With V trimmed by 3 bases and J by 5 bases, 8 bases remained unmatched. CDR3 size: 15 residues. The CDR3 loop is CASSFLDRGSYGYTF. CDR3 coding DNA: TGTGCCAGCAGTTTTCTTGACAGGGGTTCTTATGGCTACACCTTC.

As to this clonotype: Without the conserved terminal phenylalanine or tryptophan, this CDR3 likely stems from a read error. The chain carries TRBV7-9 and TRBJ2-1, with 7 bases fitting TRBD2. The length of the CDR3 is 15 residues. In germline, CDR1 is SEHNR, CDR2 FQNEAQ (reference sequence). Losses at the gene ends were 5 bases for V and 4 bases for J; bases not matched to a gene: 8. Here the CDR3 reads CASSPVRLAYNEQFL. The CDR3 coding sequence is TGTGCCAGCAGCCCCGTGCGACTAGCTTACAATGAGCAGTTCCTC.

In regard to this clonotype: Mismatch with germline at one junction end may stem from a read error. The chain carries TRBV6-5 and TRBJ2-4; 7 bases are shared with TRBD1. The CDR3 runs to 14 residues. Germline V lookup: CDR1 MNHEY, CDR2 SVGAGI. CDR3 in amino acids: CAISRQGSGNIEYF. DNA of the CDR3: TGTGCCATCAGTCGACAGGGAAGTGGAAACATTGAGTACTTC.

Remarks on this clonotype: One end of the junction does not line up with germline, which may come from a read error. The chain couples TRBV11-2 to TRBJ2-1; D call uncertain. The CDR3 has 13 amino acids. Germline V gene sequence: CDR1 SGHAT, CDR2 FQNNGV. The CDR3: CASNLVGQTEQFF. The CDR3 DNA reads TGTGCCAGCAACTTAGTAGGTCAAACTGAGCAGTTCTTC. The full variable domain, with the rest looked up from reference TRBV11-2 and TRBJ2-1, is EAGVAQSPRYKIIEKRQSVAFWCNPISGHATLYWYQQILGQGPKLLIQFQNNGVVDDSQLPKDRFSAERLKGVDSTLKIQPAKLEDSAVYLCASNLVGQTEQFFGPGTRLTVL.

Details on this clonotype: One junction end disagrees with the germline gene, perhaps due to a read error. The CDR3 loop is CASSLELAGDNEQIF. In DNA, the CDR3 is TGTGCCAGCAGCTTAGAGCTAGCGGGAGACAATGAGCAAATCTTC. The rearrangement joins TRBV11-2 to TRBJ2-1; 10 bases fit TRBD2. Germline CDR1 reads SGHAT; CDR2 reads FQNNGV. The CDR3 covers 15 residues.

As for this clonotype: Its ends do not fully match the called genes, so a read error is possible. The chain couples TRBV6-6 to TRBJ2-1; 7 bases agree with TRBD2. The CDR3 totals 17 residues. CDR1 and CDR2 from the germline V gene are MNHNY and SVGAGI (reference sequence). The CDR3 nucleotides are TGTGCCAGCAGTTACCTAGGACTAGTGGGAGCCACGAATGAGGAGTTCTTC. Its translation is CASSYLGLVGATNEEFF.

Regarding this clonotype: One end of the junction fails to match germline, which may point to a read error. This chain connects TRBV6-2 or TRBV6-3 to TRBJ2-2; 9 positions agree with TRBD1. This CDR3 is 16 amino acids long. CDR1 and CDR2 from the germline V gene are MNHEY and SVGEGT. CDR3 coding DNA: TGTGCCAGCAGTCGTACAGGGGGCGCGAACACCTGGGAGCTGTTTTTT. It translates to CASSRTGGANTWELFF.

This clonotype was detected many times. The J gene is TRBJ2-1, the V gene TRBV10-2; D is perhaps TRBD1 (5 bases). V dropped 3 bases and J dropped 6 bases, with 12 bases sitting between them. This CDR3 spans 14 amino acids. Germline lookup yields CDR1 WSHSY and CDR2 SAAADI. The CDR3 protein is CASSDRDGANEQFF. The CDR3 DNA reads as TGCGCCAGCAGTGATAGGGATGGGGCCAATGAGCAGTTCTTC.

In the case of this clonotype: The junction shows a germline mismatch at one end, possibly a read error. This rearrangement joins TRBV11-3 to TRBJ2-2; D uncertain. CDR1 and CDR2 (germline): SGHNT, YENEEA. The CDR3 is 13 amino acids. The CDR3 sequence is CASSLIETGELFF. In nucleotides, the CDR3 is TGCGCCAGCAGCTTAATCGAGACCGGGGAGCTGTTTTTT.

This chain links TRBV11-2 with TRBJ2-1; D is perhaps TRBD2 (6 bases). From germline, CDR1 is SGHAT and CDR2 FQNNGV. The V end was cut by 2 bases, the J end by 5 bases, with 13 bases between. The CDR3 is made up of 15 amino acids. CDR3 sequence (DNA): TGTGCCAGCAGCTTAACCGCGCGCGGGAACAATGAGCAGTTCTTC. This encodes CASSLTARGNNEQFF.

The chain links TRBV11-2 to TRBJ2-3, with D perhaps matching TRBD2 (6 bases). This CDR3 has 15 amino acids. The ends were cut back, 2 bases at V and 5 bases at J, with 14 bases in the middle. Germline V lookup: CDR1 SGHAT, CDR2 FQNNGV. The CDR3 bases are TGTGCCAGCAGCTTAAGCGGGTGGGTCAGAGATACGCAGTATTTT. Encoded protein: CASSLSGWVRDTQYF.

The chain uses TRBV5-1 and TRBJ1-1; TRBD1 might be the D (5 bases). Trimming left V 3 bases short and J 5 bases short, with 11 bases between. There are 13 residues in the CDR3. In germline, CDR1 is SGHRS, CDR2 YFSETQ. In DNA, the CDR3 is TGCGCCAGCAGCTCCCAGGGTATGACTGAAGCTTTCTTT. This codes for CASSSQGMTEAFF.

This chain links TRBV11-2 with TRBJ2-1, with 7 bases fitting TRBD2. Trimming removed 1 base from V and 10 bases from J; junction bases left unmatched: 10. Looked up from germline, CDR1 is SGHAT and CDR2 is FQNNGV. The CDR3 is 15 amino acids. CDR3 DNA: TGTGCCAGCAGCTTAGGGGGAGGGGACGAGGGCGAGCAGTTCTTC. Its protein is CASSLGGGDEGEQFF. Full variable domain (remainder filled in from reference TRBV11-2 and TRBJ2-1): EAGVAQSPRYKIIEKRQSVAFWCNPISGHATLYWYQQILGQGPKLLIQFQNNGVVDDSQLPKDRFSAERLKGVDSTLKIQPAKLEDSAVYLCASSLGGGDEGEQFFGPGTRLTVL.

The chain recombines TRBV10-3 with TRBJ2-7; D unresolved. Looked up from germline, CDR1 is ENHRY and CDR2 is SYGVKD. Trimming removed 5 bases at V and 2 bases at J, with 16 bases between. CDR3 size: 15 residues. The CDR3 here is CAISYQPQPTYEQYF. The CDR3 coding sequence is TGTGCCATCAGTTATCAGCCCCAGCCCACCTACGAGCAGTACTTC.